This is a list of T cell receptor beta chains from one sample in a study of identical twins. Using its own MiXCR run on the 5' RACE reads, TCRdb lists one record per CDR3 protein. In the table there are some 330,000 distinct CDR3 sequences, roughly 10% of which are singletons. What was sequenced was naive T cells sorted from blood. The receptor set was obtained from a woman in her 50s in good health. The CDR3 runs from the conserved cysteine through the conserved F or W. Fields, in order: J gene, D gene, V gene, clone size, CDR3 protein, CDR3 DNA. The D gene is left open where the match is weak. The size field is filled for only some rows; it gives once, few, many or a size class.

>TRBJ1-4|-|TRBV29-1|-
CSAGSEKLFF
TGCAGCGCCGGGAGTGAAAAACTGTTTTTT
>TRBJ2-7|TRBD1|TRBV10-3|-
CATAGTGGLYEQYF
TGTGCCACCGCCGGGACAGGGGGTTTATACGAGCAGTACTTC
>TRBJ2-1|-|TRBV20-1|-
CSATRDQGNEQFF
TGCAGTGCAACCCGGGACCAGGGAAATGAGCAGTTCTTC
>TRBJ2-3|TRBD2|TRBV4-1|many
CASSQNGAGVGDTQYF
TGCGCCAGCAGCCAGAACGGAGCGGGAGTCGGAGATACGCAGTATTTT
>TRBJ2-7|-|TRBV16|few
CASSQYKSSLRMYF
TGTGCCAGCAGCCAATATAAGTCCAGCCTGCGTATGTACTTC
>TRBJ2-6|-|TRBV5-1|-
CASRISGGANVLTF
TGCGCCAGCAGAATATCGGGGGGGGCCAACGTCCTGACTTTC
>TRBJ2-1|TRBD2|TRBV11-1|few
CASSLTGGTEQFF
TGTGCCAGCAGCTTAACGGGAGGTACAGAGCAGTTCTTC
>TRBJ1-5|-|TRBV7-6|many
CASSFRVGNQPQHF
TGTGCCAGCAGCTTCAGGGTCGGCAATCAGCCCCAGCATTTT
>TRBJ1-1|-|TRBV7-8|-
CASSPLRGNTEAFF
TGTGCCAGCAGCCCCCTACGAGGGAACACTGAAGCTTTCTTT
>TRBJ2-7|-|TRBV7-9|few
CASNRAYEQYF
TGTGCCAGCAACAGAGCTTACGAGCAGTACTTC
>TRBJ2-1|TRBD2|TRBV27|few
CASIPTSGVYNEQFF
TGTGCCAGCATTCCGACTAGCGGGGTTTACAATGAGCAGTTCTTC
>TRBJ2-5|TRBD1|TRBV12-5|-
CASGPPGQQETQYF
TGTGCTAGTGGGCCTCCGGGACAGCAAGAGACCCAGTACTTC
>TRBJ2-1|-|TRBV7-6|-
CASSRLLSYYNEQFF
TGTGCCAGCAGTCGACTACTAAGCTACTACAATGAGCAGTTCTTC
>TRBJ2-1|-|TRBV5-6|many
CASSSGRVNEQFF
TGTGCCAGCAGCAGCGGACGAGTCAATGAGCAGTTCTTC
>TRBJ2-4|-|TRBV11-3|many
CASSSGGIAKNIQYF
TGTGCCAGCAGCAGTGGCGGTATAGCCAAAAACATTCAGTACTTC
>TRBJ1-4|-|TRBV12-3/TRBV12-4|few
CASSLGHTTNEKLFF
TGTGCCAGCAGTTTGGGACACACAACTAATGAAAAACTGTTTTTT
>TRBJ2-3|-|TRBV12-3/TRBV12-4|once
CASSPDRGPGTDTQYF
TGTGCCAGCTCCCCAGACCGGGGCCCCGGGACAGATACGCAGTATTTT
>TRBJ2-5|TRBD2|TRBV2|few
CASSDRLAGGPETQYF
TGTGCCAGCAGTGACCGCCTAGCGGGAGGGCCCGAGACCCAGTACTTC
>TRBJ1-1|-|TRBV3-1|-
CASSDAGTEAFF
TGTGCCAGCAGCGACGCCGGGACTGAAGCTTTCTTT
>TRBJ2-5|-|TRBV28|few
CASSQLDSKGKAQYF
TGTGCCAGCAGCCAACTGGACAGCAAAGGCAAGGCCCAGTACTTC
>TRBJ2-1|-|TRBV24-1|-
CATSVGTITYNEQFF
TGTGCCACCAGTGTGGGCACCATAACCTACAATGAGCAGTTCTTC
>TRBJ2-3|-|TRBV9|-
CASRELGATGDTQYF
TGTGCCAGCAGAGAACTCGGGGCCACGGGAGATACGCAGTATTTT
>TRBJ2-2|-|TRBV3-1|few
CASSGRTNTGELFF
TGTGCCAGCAGCGGTCGGACAAACACCGGGGAGCTGTTTTTT
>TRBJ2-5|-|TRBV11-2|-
CASSLEGGRGRETQYF
TGTGCCAGCAGCTTAGAAGGGGGGAGGGGGCGAGAGACCCAGTACTTC